The rows below give T cell receptor beta chains drawn from one sample of a study of cytotoxic CD8 clonotypes in ibrutinib-treated CLL. Libraries were prepared by immunoSEQ multiplex PCR; TCRdb keeps only in-frame clonotypes and omits some of them. The sample contains fewer than 200,000 clones, about four fifths of which appear only once. The starting material was PBMCs, obtained after 24 months of ibrutinib treatment. The receptors stem from a human donor with chronic lymphocytic leukemia. CDR3s include the opening cysteine and the closing phenylalanine or tryptophan. D genes are given only for firm matches. Clone size is given for some rows only: seen once, a few or many times, or a class if the clone is expanded.

abundance	d_gene	v_gene	j_gene	CDR3aa	CDR3nt
-	TRBD1	TRBV2	TRBJ1-5	CASSRGQSNQPQHF	TGTGCCAGCAGCAGGGGACAGAGCAATCAGCCCCAGCATTTT
-	-	TRBV28	TRBJ1-6	CASSSAGTLRSPLHF	TGTGCCAGCAGTTCGGCCGGGACATTGCGGTCACCCCTCCACTTT
-	-	TRBV6-6	TRBJ1-1	CASSGSKDAFF	TGTGCCAGCAGCGGTAGCAAGGACGCTTTCTTT
-	-	TRBV6-6	TRBJ1-3	CASSYYDGSSGNTIYF	TGTGCCAGCAGTTACTACGACGGCAGCTCTGGAAACACCATATATTTT
-	-	TRBV7-6	TRBJ2-1	CASSLARGPEQFF	TGTGCCAGCAGCTTAGCGCGGGGACCCGAGCAGTTCTTC
-	TRBD1	TRBV27	TRBJ2-3	CASSLWGQGAGTQYF	TGTGCCAGCAGTTTATGGGGTCAGGGGGCAGGTACGCAGTATTTT
-	-	TRBV28	TRBJ2-5	CASSFLRRVKETQYF	TGTGCCAGCAGTTTCTTACGGCGGGTGAAGGAGACCCAGTACTTC
-	-	TRBV7-3	TRBJ2-3	CASSGDSTDTQYF	TGTGCCAGCAGCGGTGATTCCACAGATACGCAGTATTTT
-	-	TRBV30	TRBJ2-1	CAWSVRQISEQFF	TGTGCCTGGAGTGTACGCCAGATCTCTGAGCAGTTCTTC
-	-	TRBV19	TRBJ1-2	CASSAKRRIRGYGYTF	TGTGCCAGTAGCGCTAAGCGACGGATCCGGGGCTATGGCTACACCTTC
-	-	TRBV30	TRBJ1-1	CAWREPDLMNTEAFF	TGTGCCTGGAGGGAACCGGACCTTATGAACACTGAAGCTTTCTTT
once	-	TRBV7-2	TRBJ1-1	CASSGEGGTEAFF	TGTGCCAGCAGCGGCGAGGGTGGCACTGAAGCTTTCTTT
few	-	TRBV15	TRBJ1-6	CATSPGLTPLHF	TGTGCCACCAGCCCCGGTTTAACACCCCTCCACTTT